This T cell receptor beta chain was recorded in a study of blood T cell repertoires in COVID-19. Overall study: The analysed material was cDNA or gDNA that came from T cells, B-cell-depleted T cells, or PBMCs.

The V gene end was trimmed by 1 base and the J gene end by 5 bases; junction bases not matched to a gene: 7. Germline CDR1 reads SGHVS; CDR2 reads FNYEAQ. The CDR3 has 15 residues. Source study methods: By means of reference gene primer amplification, nucleated cell counts were estimated. Profiled with immunoSEQ multiplex PCR; TCRdb holds only in-frame clones, not every one. The V and J calls and the clone size are those of that table, but D and trimming were determined from the DNA. The sample has about 170,000 clones; approximately 90% are singletons. The rearrangement links TRBV7-6 to TRBJ2-5; 7 bases line up with TRBD2. The sequenced sample was peripheral blood. The sequence derives from a man between 60 and 75 years old with acute or convalescent COVID-19. The CDR3 region has the DNA TGTGCCAGCAGCTTAGGTGGGAGGGCCAGGGAGACCCAGTACTTC. It specifies CASSLGGRARETQYF.